The subject of this entry is one T cell receptor (beta chain). Synthetic spike-ins, TCR analog templates, were added into each PCR. Repertoires were generated with immunoSEQ multiplex PCR, while TCRdb's copy carries only in-frame clones and drops some. The sample lists about 39,000 clones, approximately 93% occurring once. This entry comes from a study of PD-L1 blockade in urothelial cancer. On the study more broadly: Chemotherapy regimens numbering 0 to 3 had been given to patients.

Germline trimming cut 6 bases from V and 3 bases from J; bases unmatched to any gene: 5. In germline, CDR1 is SNHLY, CDR2 FYNNEI. There are 13 residues in the CDR3. Time point here: pretreatment peripheral blood. Urothelial carcinoma affected the patients, and it was locally advanced or metastatic. This receptor was taken from a woman in her sixties with urothelial cancer. The source material was PBMCs, sampled around atezolizumab (anti-PD-L1) treatment. The V gene is TRBV2, the J gene TRBJ2-7, with 7 positions matching TRBD2. Here the CDR3 reads CASRAGERYEQYF. Here the CDR3 DNA reads TGTGCCAGCAGGGCGGGAGAACGCTACGAGCAGTACTTC.